Listed below are T cell receptor beta chains from one sample, sequenced in a study of T-cell memory formation after mild COVID-19. In TCRdb, the 5' RACE reads were re-called with MiXCR into one record per CDR3 protein. The sample lists fewer than 250,000 distinct CDR3 sequences, around 27% occurring once. The material sequenced was PBMCs or a T cell subset sorted from them (not recorded which). The source is an adult woman who had mild COVID-19 (a few samples of this study predate the infection). Cell type and time point are not known. Each CDR3 is given with its conserved first and last residue. D genes are given only for firm matches. Clone size appears in some rows only: once, few, many, or a class for an expanded clone.

J gene,clone size,V gene,D gene,CDR3 protein,CDR3 DNA
TRBJ2-1,.,TRBV9,.,CASSVKVGGVHEQFF,TGTGCCAGCAGCGTAAAAGTAGGGGGGGTCCATGAGCAGTTCTTC
TRBJ2-5,.,TRBV4-1,TRBD2,CASSQSGLAGTETQYF,TGCGCCAGCAGCCAATCGGGACTAGCGGGGACAGAGACCCAGTACTTC
TRBJ2-1,few,TRBV10-3,TRBD2,CATLAGGFQFF,TGTGCCACACTAGCGGGAGGTTTTCAGTTCTTC
TRBJ2-1,few,TRBV5-1,TRBD1,CASSSTGTGNSYNEQFF,TGCGCCAGCAGCTCGACCGGGACAGGGAATTCATACAATGAGCAGTTCTTC
TRBJ2-5,.,TRBV5-1,TRBD2,CASSPGLAWQETQYF,TGCGCCAGCAGCCCGGGACTAGCGTGGCAAGAGACCCAGTACTTC
TRBJ1-2,few,TRBV6-5,.,CASNKLYGYTF,TGTGCCAGCAACAAGCTCTATGGCTACACCTTC
TRBJ2-3,.,TRBV20-1,.,CSALITSTDTQYF,TGCAGTGCCCTCATAACTAGCACAGATACGCAGTATTTT
TRBJ2-7,.,TRBV5-4,.,CASSLERRYEQYF,TGTGCCAGCAGCTTGGAGAGGCGCTACGAGCAGTACTTC
TRBJ2-7,.,TRBV25-1,TRBD1,CASSEYRTGFYEQYF,TGTGCCAGCAGTGAATATAGGACAGGGTTCTACGAGCAGTACTTC
TRBJ1-1,few,TRBV10-3,TRBD1,CAISEPGQANTEAFF,TGTGCCATCAGTGAACCGGGACAGGCGAACACTGAAGCTTTCTTT
TRBJ1-1,.,TRBV7-8,TRBD1,CASSLGARGLGEAFF,TGTGCCAGCAGCTTAGGCGCCAGGGGGCTGGGTGAAGCTTTCTTT
TRBJ2-3,few,TRBV7-8,TRBD2,CASSFRRGGPATDTQYF,TGTGCCAGCAGCTTCCGGCGGGGGGGGCCCGCCACAGATACGCAGTATTTT
TRBJ1-2,.,TRBV9,.,CASSQNDGYTF,TGTGCCAGCAGCCAAAACGATGGCTACACCTTC
TRBJ2-7,.,TRBV5-1,.,CASSLSGVSSYEQYF,TGCGCCAGCAGCTTATCCGGGGTAAGCTCCTACGAGCAGTACTTC
TRBJ1-5,few,TRBV5-1,.,CASSLLGRSNQPQHF,TGCGCCAGCAGCTTGCTCGGCAGGAGCAATCAGCCCCAGCATTTT
TRBJ2-2,few,TRBV5-1,.,CASSPRRTPHPEVTGELFF,TGCGCCAGCAGCCCAAGGAGGACACCTCACCCCGAGGTCACCGGGGAGCTGTTTTTT
TRBJ2-7,.,TRBV12-3/TRBV12-4,.,CASTLGVWYEQYF,TGTGCCAGCACCTTGGGGGTCTGGTACGAGCAGTACTTC
TRBJ2-5,few,TRBV24-1,TRBD1,CATSDATGGKTQYF,TGTGCCACCAGTGATGCGACAGGGGGAAAGACCCAGTACTTC
TRBJ1-1,.,TRBV18,.,CASSPGKEYTEAFF,TGTGCCAGCTCACCAGGGAAAGAGTACACTGAAGCTTTCTTT
TRBJ2-3,.,TRBV15,.,CATSREGRSVLYAQYF,TGTGCCACCAGCAGAGAGGGCCGGTCAGTACTATACGCACAGTATTTT
TRBJ1-1,.,TRBV5-1,TRBD1,CASSSGGPNTEAFF,TGCGCCAGCAGTTCAGGGGGCCCGAACACTGAAGCTTTCTTT
TRBJ1-1,.,TRBV2,.,CASSDGPLLGRGNTEAFF,TGTGCCAGCAGTGATGGCCCACTTCTGGGCAGGGGGAACACTGAAGCTTTCTTT
TRBJ1-5,.,TRBV18,.,CASSPSEDISNQPQHF,TGTGCCAGCTCACCTAGTGAAGACATTAGCAATCAGCCCCAGCATTTT
TRBJ2-5,.,TRBV5-1,.,CASNSEVTQYF,TGCGCCAGCAACAGCGAGGTGACCCAGTACTTC
TRBJ2-3,.,TRBV5-6,.,CASSLEGGSSTDTQYF,TGTGCCAGCAGCTTGGAAGGCGGCAGTAGCACAGATACGCAGTATTTT
TRBJ1-2,few,TRBV7-2,.,CASSLAGVGYTF,TGTGCCAGCAGCTTAGCCGGTGTTGGCTACACCTTC
TRBJ2-2,.,TRBV19,TRBD1,CASSSGQGNTGELFF,TGTGCCAGTAGTTCGGGACAGGGGAACACCGGGGAGCTGTTTTTT
TRBJ2-7,.,TRBV12-3/TRBV12-4,TRBD2,CASSPTSGGSSEQYF,TGTGCCAGCAGTCCCACTAGCGGTGGGTCTTCGGAGCAGTACTTC
TRBJ1-2,few,TRBV25-1,.,CASSELRGGNYGYTF,TGTGCCAGCAGTGAATTGCGGGGGGGTAACTATGGCTACACCTTC
TRBJ2-4,.,TRBV7-2,.,CASELLGSQYF,TGTGCCAGCGAGCTCTTGGGAAGTCAGTACTTC
TRBJ2-7,.,TRBV20-1,.,CSAGRGYEQYF,TGCAGTGCTGGCAGGGGCTACGAGCAGTACTTC
TRBJ2-5,.,TRBV20-1,.,CSARGPTQETQYF,TGCAGTGCTAGAGGTCCAACTCAAGAGACCCAGTACTTC
TRBJ2-3,.,TRBV2,TRBD2,CASREGLAVTSTDTQYF,TGTGCCAGCAGAGAGGGACTAGCGGTCACTAGCACAGATACGCAGTATTTT
TRBJ2-5,.,TRBV10-2,.,CASSDFERGPQETQYF,TGCGCCAGCAGTGATTTTGAGAGAGGGCCACAAGAGACCCAGTACTTC
TRBJ2-1,.,TRBV12-3/TRBV12-4,.,CASGTEQFF,TGTGCCAGCGGCACTGAGCAGTTCTTC
TRBJ1-4,.,TRBV19,TRBD1,CASSLRTGIGKLFF,TGTGCCAGTAGTCTTCGGACAGGGATTGGAAAACTGTTTTTT
TRBJ2-1,.,TRBV7-9,.,CASSLGFVDEQFF,TGTGCCAGCAGCTTAGGATTTGTTGATGAGCAGTTCTTC
TRBJ1-5,few,TRBV7-8,.,CASSLPRFPYSNQPQHF,TGTGCCAGCAGCTTACCCAGATTCCCATATAGCAATCAGCCCCAGCATTTT
TRBJ1-2,.,TRBV5-1,TRBD1,CASSLTGTGVPLYGYTF,TGCGCCAGCAGCTTAACGGGGACAGGCGTACCTCTCTATGGCTACACCTTC
TRBJ2-7,.,TRBV25-1,.,CASSDPISGLLNEQYF,TGTGCCAGCAGTGACCCGATCTCGGGGCTTCTGAACGAGCAGTACTTC
TRBJ2-7,.,TRBV2,.,CASSATRGTYEQYF,TGTGCCAGCAGTGCGACAAGGGGGACCTACGAGCAGTACTTC
TRBJ2-3,.,TRBV18,TRBD2,CASSATSGRPTDTQYF,TGTGCCAGCTCAGCGACTAGCGGGAGACCCACAGATACGCAGTATTTT
TRBJ2-1,.,TRBV7-2,.,CASSSQASVNNEQFF,TGTGCCAGCAGCTCCCAGGCGAGCGTTAACAATGAGCAGTTCTTC
TRBJ2-7,.,TRBV6-5,.,CASSYRLAWYEQYF,TGTGCCAGCAGTTACCGCCTAGCGTGGTACGAGCAGTACTTC
TRBJ2-3,.,TRBV4-3,.,CASSQALTGPDTQYF,TGCGCCAGCAGCCAAGCCCTGACGGGGCCAGATACGCAGTATTTT
TRBJ2-3,many,TRBV19,.,CASSPGTSTDTQYF,TGTGCCAGTAGTCCCGGGACTAGCACAGATACGCAGTATTTT
TRBJ2-3,.,TRBV27,TRBD2,CASSLLAGGGTDTQYF,TGTGCCAGCAGTTTACTAGCGGGGGGGGGCACAGATACGCAGTATTTT
TRBJ1-2,few,TRBV10-3,TRBD1,CAINQLGRGDYGYTF,TGTGCCATCAATCAGTTGGGCAGGGGGGACTATGGCTACACCTTC
TRBJ2-5,.,TRBV29-1,.,CSVASGQTQYF,TGCAGCGTTGCCAGCGGACAGACCCAGTACTTC
TRBJ2-1,.,TRBV6-6,TRBD2,CASSERGAYNEQFF,TGTGCCAGCAGCGAGCGGGGGGCCTACAATGAGCAGTTCTTC
TRBJ2-1,.,TRBV2,TRBD2,CASSVIHISGLAGAGDEQFF,TGTGCCAGCAGTGTTATCCACATTTCGGGACTAGCGGGGGCCGGGGATGAGCAGTTCTTC
TRBJ2-3,.,TRBV29-1,.,CSVEGAPSPDTQYF,TGCAGCGTTGAAGGGGCACCTTCGCCAGATACGCAGTATTTT
TRBJ1-1,few,TRBV5-1,TRBD1,CASSARDRGDTEAFF,TGCGCCAGCAGCGCCAGGGACAGGGGAGACACTGAAGCTTTCTTT
TRBJ2-3,few,TRBV9,TRBD2,CASSMAGGLADTQYF,TGTGCCAGCAGTATGGCGGGAGGCTTGGCAGATACGCAGTATTTT
TRBJ2-2,many,TRBV7-3,.,CASSPDTGELFF,TGTGCCAGCTCACCGGACACCGGGGAGCTGTTTTTT
TRBJ2-5,.,TRBV7-9,.,CASSLKAAQETQYF,TGTGCCAGCAGCTTAAAGGCGGCCCAAGAGACCCAGTACTTC
TRBJ1-2,few,TRBV29-1,.,CSAGGGDGYTF,TGCAGCGCCGGGGGGGGTGATGGCTACACCTTC
TRBJ2-1,.,TRBV19,TRBD2,CASSIAASGSYNEQFF,TGTGCCAGTAGTATCGCGGCTAGCGGATCCTACAATGAGCAGTTCTTC
TRBJ2-1,.,TRBV4-1,TRBD2,CASSQEGGLAEKQFF,TGCGCCAGCAGCCAAGAGGGGGGACTAGCGGAAAAGCAGTTCTTC